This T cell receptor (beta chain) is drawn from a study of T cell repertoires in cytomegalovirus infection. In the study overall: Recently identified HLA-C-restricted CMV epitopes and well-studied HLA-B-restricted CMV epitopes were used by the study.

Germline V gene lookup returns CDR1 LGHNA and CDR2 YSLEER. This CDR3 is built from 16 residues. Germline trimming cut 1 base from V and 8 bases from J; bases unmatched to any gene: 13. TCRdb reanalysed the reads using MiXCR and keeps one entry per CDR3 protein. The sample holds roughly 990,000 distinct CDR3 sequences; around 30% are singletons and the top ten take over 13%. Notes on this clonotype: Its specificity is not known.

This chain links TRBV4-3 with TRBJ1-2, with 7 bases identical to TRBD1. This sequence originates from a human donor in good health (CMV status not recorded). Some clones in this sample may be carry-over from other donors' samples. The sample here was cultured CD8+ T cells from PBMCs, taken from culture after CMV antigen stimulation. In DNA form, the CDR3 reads TGCGCCAGCAGCCAAGTACGGGGAGGGGGCGCGAAAGGCTACACCTTC. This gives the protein CASSQVRGGGAKGYTF.